Each of the 24 T cell receptor beta chains below was sequenced from the same sample in a study of human T cells and chemical hapten exposure. TCRdb re-analysed the RACE reads in MiXCR, keeping a single row per CDR3 protein. Here the sample spans some 96,000 distinct CDR3 sequences, about 28% being singletons. Time point in this sample: patch test 3, about 24 weeks after DPC sensitization. The treatment here: therapeutic diphenylcyclopropenone sensitization with weekly scalp DPC. Sequenced material: whole blood, taken in connection with sensitization to the hapten diphenylcyclopropenone (DPC). These receptors came from a man in his forties with alopecia areata. Some clones in this sample may be carry-over from other donors' samples.

The chain recombines TRBV12-3 or TRBV12-4 with TRBJ2-1; 10 nucleotides line up with TRBD2. CDR3 length: 14 amino acids. V lost 2 bases and J lost 7; bases outside the gene matches: 2. For the CDR3, the DNA is TGTGCCAGCAGTTTAAGCGGGAGGGTGAATGAGCAGTTCTTC. It codes for CASSLSGRVNEQFF.

The V and J genes are TRBV7-8 and TRBJ2-7; 7 nucleotides match TRBD1. The length of the CDR3 is 14 residues. After removal of 4 bases from V and 7 bases from J, the junction contained 10 bases not matched to a gene. Looked up from germline, CDR1 is SGHVS and CDR2 is FQNEAQ. The CDR3 region has the DNA TGTGCCAGCAGCTCCGGACAGGCGTGCCGAGAGCAGTACTTC. Translating gives CASSSGQACREQYF.

The rearrangement uses TRBV18 and TRBJ2-3; 9 nucleotides align to TRBD2. The junction had 7 bases not matched to a gene; V was cut back by 2 bases and J by 4 bases. The CDR3 has 16 residues. Germline V gene lookup returns CDR1 KGHSH and CDR2 LQKENI. The CDR3, as DNA: TGTGCCAGCTCACCAAAGATTAGCGGGAGTCCAGATACGCAGTATTTT. Its protein is CASSPKISGSPDTQYF. The full variable domain, with the rest looked up from reference TRBV18 and TRBJ2-3, is NAGVMQNPRHLVRRRGQEARLRCSPMKGHSHVYWYRQLPEEGLKFMVYLQKENIIDESGMPKERFSAEFPKEGPSILRIQQVVRGDSAAYFCASSPKISGSPDTQYFGPGTRLTVL.

The rearrangement links TRBV20-1 to TRBJ1-2; D remains unclear. In germline, CDR1 is DFQATT, CDR2 SNEGSKA (reference sequence). V gave up 0 bases and J gave up 8 bases, with 13 bases separating them. The CDR3 is 13 amino acids. The CDR3 region has the DNA TGCAGTGCTAGAGAGACAATTGTGGAAGGCTACACCTTC. It translates to CSARETIVEGYTF.

This clonotype was observed a handful of times. The DNA of the CDR3 is TGCAGCGTTTCTAGCCAAAGCTCCTACAATGAGCAGTTCTTC. Its protein product is CSVSSQSSYNEQFF. The chain employs TRBV29-1 and TRBJ2-1, with D possibly TRBD2 on 5 matching bases. CDR1 and CDR2 (germline): SQVTM, ANQGSEA. CDR3 length: 14 amino acids. Trimming removed 5 bases at V and 0 bases at J, with 11 bases between.

CDR3 protein: CASSLRGGGGYEQYF. Here the CDR3 DNA reads TGTGCCAGCAGTCTCAGGGGGGGAGGCGGCTACGAGCAGTACTTC. The gene calls are TRBV6-5 and TRBJ2-7; possibly TRBD1 or TRBD2 for D (7 bases each). CDR3 length equals 15 residues. Germline lookup yields CDR1 MNHEY and CDR2 SVGAGI. The V end was cut by 5 bases, the J end by 3 bases, with 17 bases between.

V usage is TRBV20-1 and J usage is TRBJ2-3; D uncertain. Germline-derived CDR1 and CDR2 are DFQATT and SNEGSKA (reference sequence). V was clipped by 6 bases and J by 4 bases, with 20 bases between them. CDR3 size: 15 residues. The CDR3 DNA follows: TGCAGTGCCTTTACAGATACCCCGGGCGCAGATACGCAGTATTTT. The encoded protein is CSAFTDTPGADTQYF.

V and J are TRBV9 and TRBJ1-5; D remains unclear. The CDR3 consists of 13 residues. V lost 4 bases and J 6 bases, leaving 11 bases between the germline ends. Germline V gene lookup returns CDR1 SGDLS and CDR2 YYNGEE. CDR3 residues: CASSPGGRQPQHF. CDR3 nucleotide sequence: TGTGCCAGCAGCCCCGGCGGGCGTCAGCCCCAGCATTTT.

This clonotype was seen repeatedly, ten times or more. V usage is TRBV6-2 or TRBV6-3 and J usage is TRBJ2-1; 12 positions match TRBD2. V shed 0 bases, J shed 2 bases, and the junction held 8 bases outside the gene matches. The CDR3 has 19 amino acids. Germline V gene data show CDR1 as MNHEY and CDR2 as SVGEGT. CDR3 DNA sequence: TGTGCCAGCAGTTACTCGTTAGTTTCTAGCGGGAGGGCCTACAATGAGCAGTTCTTC. It encodes CASSYSLVSSGRAYNEQFF.

The rearrangement uses TRBV20-1 and TRBJ1-6; weak D call: TRBD1 (5 bases). CDR1 and CDR2 (germline): DFQATT, SNEGSKA (reference sequence). Trimming pared 4 bases from V and 7 bases from J, leaving 11 bases between. CDR3 length equals 13 residues. The CDR3 region has the DNA TGCAGTGCTAAGGGACGGAGAAATTCACCCCTCCACTTT. It codes for CSAKGRRNSPLHF.

The chain recombines TRBV7-8 with TRBJ2-3; D may be TRBD1 (6 bases). CDR3 length equals 16 residues. Germline lookup yields CDR1 SGHVS and CDR2 FQNEAQ. V was clipped by 1 base and J by 5 bases, with 16 bases between them. The CDR3 nucleotides read TGTGCCAGCAGCTTAGGCGGCAGGGGAACGAAAGATACGCAGTATTTT. It translates to CASSLGGRGTKDTQYF. Looking up the rest from reference TRBV7-8 and TRBJ2-3 gives the full variable domain: GAGVSQSPRYKVAKRGQDVALRCDPISGHVSLFWYQQALGQGPEFLTYFQNEAQLDKSGLPSDRFFAERPEGSVSTLKIQRTQQEDSAVYLCASSLGGRGTKDTQYFGPGTRLTVL.

A few counts support this clonotype. The V gene is TRBV5-5, the J gene TRBJ2-1, with 14 positions matching TRBD2. J lost 0 bases, V lost 4 bases, and 3 bases had no gene match. Germline V gene data show CDR1 as SGHKS and CDR2 as YYEKEE (reference sequence). The CDR3 loop spans 17 amino acids. The CDR3 nucleotides read TGTGCCAGCAGCCGAGGGACTAGCGGGAGCTCCTACAATGAGCAGTTCTTC. Its translation: CASSRGTSGSSYNEQFF.

There are a few counts of this clonotype. This chain joins TRBV7-8 and TRBJ2-1; no firm D call. CDR1 is SGHVS and CDR2 is FQNEAQ in the germline V gene. CDR3 length equals 15 residues. Trimming removed 2 bases from V and 6 bases from J, with 14 bases in between. The CDR3 spells CASSLSGSRSNEQFF. The DNA for the CDR3 is TGTGCCAGCAGCTTATCGGGTTCGAGGAGCAATGAGCAGTTCTTC. The full variable domain, completed using reference TRBV7-8 and TRBJ2-1, is GAGVSQSPRYKVAKRGQDVALRCDPISGHVSLFWYQQALGQGPEFLTYFQNEAQLDKSGLPSDRFFAERPEGSVSTLKIQRTQQEDSAVYLCASSLSGSRSNEQFFGPGTRLTVL.

DNA for the CDR3: TGTGCCAGCAGTTACTCGTACAGGGGCGGTACTGAAGCTTTCTTT. Translating it yields CASSYSYRGGTEAFF. This sequence joins TRBV6-5 and TRBJ1-1, with TRBD1 matching 7 bases. From germline, CDR1 is MNHEY and CDR2 SVGAGI. The CDR3 is made up of 15 amino acids. J gave up 5 bases and V 0 bases, and 6 bases lay outside the gene matches.

This clonotype was detected a few times. The chain combines TRBV10-3 with TRBJ1-2; TRBD1 is a possible D gene (5 bases). V lost 5 bases to trimming and J lost 10 bases, with 20 bases between them. From germline, CDR1 is ENHRY and CDR2 SYGVKD. This CDR3 is built from 14 residues. The chain's CDR3 is CAISTPTGPEVYTF. The CDR3 DNA reads as TGTGCCATCAGTACCCCAACAGGTCCGGAAGTCTACACCTTC.

This clonotype was observed a few times. The chain recombines TRBV3-1 with TRBJ2-1; TRBD2 agrees at 7 bases. This CDR3 is 14 amino acids long. Germline lookup yields CDR1 LGHDT and CDR2 YNNKEL (reference sequence). Losses at the gene ends were 7 bases for V and 12 bases for J; bases not matched to a gene: 15. CDR3 nucleotide sequence: TGTGCCAGCACCATCGGGGGAGGGTTAGACTCGCAGTTCTTC. Amino acid sequence: CASTIGGGLDSQFF.

V usage is TRBV6-6 and J usage is TRBJ1-1; 9 nucleotides agree with TRBD1. This CDR3 has 14 amino acids. Germline V lookup: CDR1 MNHNY, CDR2 SVGAGI (reference sequence). With V trimmed by 6 bases and J by 6 bases, 8 bases remained unmatched. CDR3 DNA sequence: TGTGCCAGCAGGGAGACAGGGGGTGTCTCTGAAGCTTTCTTT. Translation: CASRETGGVSEAFF.

The chain links TRBV28 to TRBJ2-7; D is tentatively TRBD1 or TRBD2 (5 bases each). Trimming removed 8 bases from V and 7 bases from J, with 18 bases in between. Germline V gene sequence: CDR1 MDHEN, CDR2 SYDVKM. This CDR3 has 13 amino acids. The CDR3 DNA sequence: TGTGCCAGCTCACCCCAGGGAGAGAGGGAGCAGTACTTC. It codes for CASSPQGEREQYF. The whole variable domain, filled in from reference TRBV28 and TRBJ2-7, reads DVKVTQSSRYLVKRTGEKVFLECVQDMDHENMFWYRQDPGLGLRLIYFSYDVKMKEKGDIPEGYSVSREKKERFSLILESASTNQTSMYLCASSPQGEREQYFGPGTRLTVT.

In this sample, this clonotype turned up a few times. The chain joins TRBV27 to TRBJ1-4, with D hard to call. This CDR3 is 15 amino acids long. The germline V gene encodes CDR1 MNHEY and CDR2 SMNVEV (reference sequence). Trimming removed 3 bases from V and 4 bases from J, with 12 bases in between. The CDR3 DNA reads TGTGCCAGCAGTTTTACGGGCAGCTATAATGAAAAACTGTTTTTT. Protein: CASSFTGSYNEKLFF.

The chain joins TRBV20-1 to TRBJ2-3; 10 bases match TRBD2. CDR1 is DFQATT, CDR2 SNEGSKA, per germline (reference sequence). The CDR3 is 15 amino acids. The V segment lost 6 bases and the J segment 3 bases; nucleotides outside the gene matches: 9. CDR3 nucleotide sequence: TGCAGTGCACCAGGGAGCGGGAGGGTGACAGATACGCAGTATTTT. Its protein is CSAPGSGRVTDTQYF.

This clonotype was observed at least ten times. The chain uses TRBV18 and TRBJ2-3; D remains unclear. The germline V gene encodes CDR1 KGHSH and CDR2 LQKENI. The CDR3 has 12 residues. V was shortened by 6 bases and J by 2 bases, with 6 bases between the two germline ends. The CDR3 reads CASSLATDTQYF. The CDR3 DNA is TGTGCCAGCTCCCTCGCCACAGATACGCAGTATTTT.

The rearrangement uses TRBV20-1 and TRBJ2-3, with unresolved D. The CDR3 has 12 residues. Germline CDR1 is DFQATT and CDR2 is SNEGSKA (reference sequence). Trimming took 2 bases from V and 4 from J, leaving 7 bases between them. The CDR3 sequence: CSARRPPDTQYF. CDR3 in DNA: TGCAGTGCTAGAAGACCCCCAGATACGCAGTATTTT.

V gene TRBV7-2 combines with J gene TRBJ1-1; D is possibly TRBD1 (5 bases). This CDR3 comprises 13 residues. Germline V gene lookup returns CDR1 SGHTA and CDR2 FQGNSA. The ends were cut back, 0 bases at V and 6 bases at J, with 8 bases in the middle. This chain's CDR3 is CASSLARGAEAFF. As DNA, the CDR3 is TGTGCCAGCAGCTTAGCGCGGGGCGCTGAAGCTTTCTTT.

V usage is TRBV20-1 and J usage is TRBJ2-7, with TRBD2 matching over 8 bases. The CDR3 runs to 12 residues. The germline gives CDR1 DFQATT, CDR2 SNEGSKA (reference sequence). The V segment lost 5 bases and the J segment 6 bases; nucleotides outside the gene matches: 6. The CDR3 region has the DNA TGCAGTGCTGAAGCGGGAGAACGCGAGCAGTACTTC. Encoded protein: CSAEAGEREQYF.